Below are 6 T cell receptor beta chains sequenced from a single sample in a study of cytomegalovirus exposure and HLA in healthy donors. Primers included in the PCR were 60 Vbeta and 13 Jbeta primers. Profiled with immunoSEQ multiplex PCR; TCRdb holds only in-frame clones, not every one. Among approximately 190,000 clones listed, 75% to 85% were seen once. The sequenced sample consisted of PBMCs. The receptor source for this set is a woman younger than 35 in good health and CMV-seronegative.

The rearrangement links TRBV6-1 to TRBJ2-3; D is undetermined. The V end lost 6 bases, the J end lost 4 bases, and 8 bases lay between the germline ends. The CDR3 is 12 residues long. Germline-derived CDR1 and CDR2 are MNHNS and SASEGT. Written as DNA, the CDR3 is TGTGCCAGCAGCTTAGATTCAGATACGCAGTATTTT. Translation: CASSLDSDTQYF.

J is TRBJ1-4 and V is TRBV27; D unclear. CDR1 and CDR2 (germline): MNHEY, SMNVEV (reference sequence). The CDR3 has 15 amino acids. V lost 4 bases and J lost 6, with 15 bases in between. The CDR3 coding sequence is TGTGCCAGCAGTTCTATGAGCCTCGGGGATGAAAAACTGTTTTTT. Amino acid sequence: CASSSMSLGDEKLFF.

The chain uses TRBV5-1 and TRBJ2-7, with 11 bases identical to TRBD2. CDR3 length: 17 residues. CDR1 is SGHRS, CDR2 YFSETQ, per germline. V lost 1 base and J lost 3; bases outside the gene matches: 9. As DNA, the CDR3 is TGCGCCAGCAGCTTGTTGGATGTGACTAGCGGGGTCTACGAGCAGTACTTC. Its translation: CASSLLDVTSGVYEQYF.

The chain uses TRBV27 and TRBJ1-4; D is unresolved. V lost 8 bases, J lost 0 bases, and 13 bases lay in between. The CDR3 has 15 residues. CDR1 MNHEY and CDR2 SMNVEV come from the germline V gene (reference sequence). The CDR3 DNA reads as TGTGCCAGCGCCCCGTATGGAGCAACTAATGAAAAACTGTTTTTT. It is translated as CASAPYGATNEKLFF.

The genes are TRBV19 and TRBJ2-5; 8 nucleotides align to TRBD1. Germline V gene sequence: CDR1 LNHDA, CDR2 SQIVND (reference sequence). Unmatched junction bases numbered 9, after V lost 1 base and J lost 5 bases. The CDR3 runs 16 residues. The CDR3 nucleotides are TGTGCCAGTAGTATAGTACGGCAGGGGGCGGGTGAGACCCAGTACTTC. Translation: CASSIVRQGAGETQYF.

The CDR3 spells CSALAQETQYF. CDR3 bases: TGCAGTGCACTAGCGCAAGAGACCCAGTACTTC. V gene TRBV20-1 combines with J gene TRBJ2-5; 7 nucleotides line up with TRBD2. Germline-derived CDR1 and CDR2 are DFQATT and SNEGSKA (reference sequence). The length of the CDR3 is 11 residues. J lost 2 bases, V lost 6 bases, and 0 bases had no gene match.